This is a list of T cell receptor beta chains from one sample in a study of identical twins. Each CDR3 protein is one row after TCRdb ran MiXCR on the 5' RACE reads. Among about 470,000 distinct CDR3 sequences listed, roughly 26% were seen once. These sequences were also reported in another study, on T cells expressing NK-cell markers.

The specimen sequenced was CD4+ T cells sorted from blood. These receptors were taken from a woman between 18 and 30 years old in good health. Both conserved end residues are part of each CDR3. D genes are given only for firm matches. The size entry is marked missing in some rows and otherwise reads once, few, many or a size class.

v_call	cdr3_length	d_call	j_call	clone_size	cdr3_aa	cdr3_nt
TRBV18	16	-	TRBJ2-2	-	CASSRDQPTNTGELFF	TGTGCCAGCTCACGTGACCAACCCACGAACACCGGGGAGCTGTTTTTT
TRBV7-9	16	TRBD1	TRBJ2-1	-	CASSPMDRGPRDEQFF	TGTGCCAGCAGCCCGATGGACAGGGGGCCCAGGGATGAGCAGTTCTTC
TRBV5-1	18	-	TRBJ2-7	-	CASSVGQRTGPRTYEQYF	TGCGCCAGCAGCGTAGGACAGCGAACAGGGCCTAGAACCTACGAGCAGTACTTC
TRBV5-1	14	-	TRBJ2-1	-	CASSLMGDGDEQFF	TGCGCCAGCAGCTTGATGGGAGATGGGGATGAGCAGTTCTTC
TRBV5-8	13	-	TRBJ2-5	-	CANGRGLRETQYF	TGTGCCAACGGCCGGGGGTTGAGGGAGACCCAGTACTTC
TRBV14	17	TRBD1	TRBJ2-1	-	CASSQIQGGSSYNEQFF	TGTGCCAGCAGCCAAATACAGGGGGGCAGCTCCTACAATGAGCAGTTCTTC
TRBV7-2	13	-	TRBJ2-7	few	CASSRDGTYEQYF	TGTGCCAGCAGCCGGGACGGAACCTACGAGCAGTACTTC
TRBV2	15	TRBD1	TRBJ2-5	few	CATRDRGSYQETQYF	TGTGCCACCCGCGACAGGGGCTCGTACCAAGAGACCCAGTACTTC
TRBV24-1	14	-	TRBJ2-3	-	CATSDSTGPDTQYF	TGTGCCACCAGTGATTCGACAGGCCCAGATACGCAGTATTTT
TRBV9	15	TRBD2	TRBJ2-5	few	CASSGTSGAQETQYF	TGTGCCAGCAGCGGGACTAGCGGAGCCCAAGAGACCCAGTACTTC
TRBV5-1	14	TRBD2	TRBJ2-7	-	CASSFPGGVGEQYF	TGCGCCAGCAGCTTCCCGGGGGGGGTTGGCGAGCAGTACTTC
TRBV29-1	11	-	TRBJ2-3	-	CSVERGNTQYF	TGCAGCGTTGAACGGGGGAATACGCAGTATTTT
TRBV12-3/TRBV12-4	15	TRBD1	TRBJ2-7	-	CASRGPGQGAYEQYF	TGTGCCAGCAGGGGGCCGGGACAGGGGGCTTACGAGCAGTACTTC
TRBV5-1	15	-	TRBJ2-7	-	CASSWAIGGEYEQYF	TGCGCCAGCAGCTGGGCTATCGGAGGGGAATACGAGCAGTACTTC
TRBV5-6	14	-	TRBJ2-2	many	CASSSTGRSGELFF	TGTGCCAGCAGCTCAACAGGGCGCTCCGGGGAGCTGTTTTTT
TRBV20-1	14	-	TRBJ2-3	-	CSASLTGESDTQYF	TGCAGTGCTAGCCTGACGGGGGAATCAGATACGCAGTATTTT
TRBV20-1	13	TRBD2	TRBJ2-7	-	CSARVAGVYEQYF	TGCAGTGCTAGAGTAGCGGGAGTATACGAGCAGTACTTC
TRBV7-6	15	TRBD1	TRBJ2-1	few	CASSSPQGALNEQFF	TGTGCCAGCAGCTCACCACAGGGGGCCTTAAATGAGCAGTTCTTC
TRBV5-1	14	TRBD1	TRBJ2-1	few	CASSYLMTGNEQFF	TGCGCCAGCAGCTACTTAATGACAGGGAATGAGCAGTTCTTC
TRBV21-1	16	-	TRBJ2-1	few	CASSKDLGTEEDEQFF	TGTGCCAGCAGCAAAGATCTCGGGACAGAGGAGGATGAGCAGTTCTTC
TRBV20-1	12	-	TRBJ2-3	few	CSLEGRTDTQYF	TGCAGTCTCGAGGGCCGCACAGATACGCAGTATTTT
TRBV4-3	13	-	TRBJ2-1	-	CASSQGPQRQQFF	TGCGCCAGCAGCCAAGGGCCCCAGCGCCAGCAGTTCTTC
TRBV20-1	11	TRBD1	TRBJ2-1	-	CSAIQGNEQFF	TGCAGTGCTATACAGGGGAATGAGCAGTTCTTC
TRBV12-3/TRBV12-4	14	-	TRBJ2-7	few	CASSLHSGSYEQYF	TGTGCCAGCAGTTTACACTCCGGCTCCTACGAGCAGTACTTC
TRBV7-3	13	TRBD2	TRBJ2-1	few	CASSGGAYNEQFF	TGTGCCAGCAGCGGGGGGGCCTACAATGAGCAGTTCTTC
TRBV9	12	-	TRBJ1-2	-	CASSGSGWTYTF	TGTGCCAGCAGCGGGTCAGGGTGGACCTACACCTTC
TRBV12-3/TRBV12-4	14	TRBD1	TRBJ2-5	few	CASTRDRGGETQYF	TGTGCCAGCACCCGGGACAGGGGTGGGGAGACCCAGTACTTC
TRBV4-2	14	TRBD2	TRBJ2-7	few	CASSRGLGAYEQYF	TGTGCCAGCAGCCGGGGACTAGGGGCCTACGAGCAGTACTTC
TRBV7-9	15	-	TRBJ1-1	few	CASSPIQTENTEAFF	TGTGCCAGCAGCCCCATCCAGACGGAGAACACTGAAGCTTTCTTT
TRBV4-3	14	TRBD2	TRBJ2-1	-	CASRRHLADNEQFF	TGCGCCAGCAGGAGACACCTAGCGGACAATGAGCAGTTCTTC
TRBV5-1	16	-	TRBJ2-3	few	CASSLRGVHAGDTQYF	TGCGCCAGCAGCTTGAGGGGGGTCCATGCGGGAGATACGCAGTATTTT
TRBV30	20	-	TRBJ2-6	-	CAWSVRNTQAAYSGANVLTF	TGTGCCTGGAGTGTACGTAATACACAGGCTGCATACTCTGGGGCCAACGTCCTGACTTTC
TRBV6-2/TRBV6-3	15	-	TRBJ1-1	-	CASTKHRTGNTEAFF	TGTGCCAGCACCAAGCACCGGACGGGCAACACTGAAGCTTTCTTT